This T cell receptor (beta chain) was documented in a study of CXCR3-negative and CXCR3-positive naive CD8 T cells. Study-level results: From TRB CDR3 properties, TCR strength was inferred; surface CD5 did not differ between naive subsets.

UMI labels and 5' RACE were used to prepare the TRB cDNA libraries. TCRdb reanalyzed the 5' RACE reads, giving one entry per CDR3 protein sequence and no DNA. This table holds over 70,000 distinct CDR3 sequences. Turning to this clonotype: Antigen: not known.

Source material: naive CXCR3- CD8+ T cells from blood. Noted subset: CD45RO-CCR7+CD27+CD95- naive CD8+ T cells lacking CXCR3 (TNR3-). The sequence was obtained from a human donor in good health. Some clones in this sample may be carry-over from other donors' samples.

The CDR3 here is CASSLGAGGDTDTQYF. The V and J genes are TRBV7-2 and TRBJ2-3; as DNA is missing, the TRBD2 call by TCRdb cannot be tested. The CDR3 length is 16 residues. The germline V gene encodes CDR1 SGHTA and CDR2 FQGNSA.